The 2 T cell receptor beta chains presented below share a single source sample, sequenced in a study of T cells expressing NK-cell markers (dated by TCRdb to the early 2020s). The protocol used for the library was 5' RACE. The instrument was an Illumina HiSeq 2000. The reads went through TCRdb reprocessing, and each CDR3 protein sequence gets one entry with no DNA. The sample's own table lists 400,000 to 500,000 distinct CDR3 sequences. The ten largest clones add up to approximately 7% of the sample. Material: blood T cells: a sorted CD56 or NKG2C T cell subset, CD4+ or CD8+ T cells, or bulk PBMC T cells (not recorded which). The receptors were gathered from a woman aged 18 to 75 in good health.

V gene TRBV18 combines with J gene TRBJ2-5; with no DNA, the TCRdb D assignment of TRBD2 cannot be verified. This CDR3 comprises 17 residues. Germline CDR1 and CDR2: KGHSH and LQKENI. CDR3 sequence: CASSPMRRGVTQETQYF.

V is TRBV20-1 and J is TRBJ1-4. The CDR3 is 15 amino acids. Germline V gene lookup returns CDR1 DFQATT and CDR2 SNEGSKA (reference sequence). This CDR3 reads CSARVRGTSREKLFF.